This T cell receptor beta chain was retrieved from a study of shared clonotypes between healthy human individuals (dated by TCRdb to 2018 to 2021). Broadly, across the study: A couple of women and a few men aged 18 to 49 years were included in the cohort. The study deeply sequenced blood TCR repertoires of five healthy adults to estimate repertoire size and the extent of clonotype sharing between individuals. Libraries were prepared and TCR repertoires were sequenced by different laboratories using diverse techniques, in order to increase sequencing depth and limit assay-specific biases. Between about 0.94 and 8.9 billion PBMCs per donor were obtained by leukapheresis.

Relative to germline, V is 4 bases shorter and J is 10 bases shorter, with 17 bases between their ends. Based on the germline V gene, the CDR1 and CDR2 sequences are MGHRA and YSYEKL. From the cysteine up to the phenylalanine, the CDR3 has a length of 14 residues. The sequence is cut down to CDR3 DNA, 42 bases in frame from base 1. Using the deep immunoSEQ assay, multiplex PCR amplified TCR CDR3 regions from genomic DNA. Extracted genomic DNA from each cell subset was spread evenly across all wells of several immunoSEQ 96-well plates, with each plate serving as a replicate. For unsorted PBMC, each replicate PCR was loaded with 300 ng genomic DNA, equivalent to about 33,000 T cell genomes. Ten immunoSEQ deep assay plates were used to sequence the unsorted PBMC genomic DNA. The purified libraries were quantified using a Qubit 3.0 fluorometer, sized with a Bioanalyzer 2100, and then quantified again using the KAPA Library Quantification kit. A separate single-read 150-cycle Illumina NextSeq 550 flow cell was used to sequence each immunoSEQ 96-well plate. Processing in the source paper ran as follows. Because only junctional sequences without quality scores were contained in the immunoSEQ output, filtering matching that applied to full-length reads could not be performed. To assign V/J genes and CDR3, sequences were annotated using PyIR, a Python wrapper for IgBLAST v1.9, with IMGT germline references. Reads with weak V/J assignments (E-value above 1e-6), missing CDR3, stop codons, out-of-frame junctions, or ambiguous translated residues were removed. V3J clonotypes were defined by identical inferred V gene, J gene, and CDR3 amino acid sequence. To compute the percentage overlap between repertoires, the number of shared unique clonotypes was divided by the size of the smaller repertoire. RTK rarefaction, the Chao1 estimator, and Recon v2.1 estimates of unobserved clonotypes were used to assess repertoire richness. The immuneACCESS repertoire file appears here via TCRdb, limited to in-frame rearrangements. These files lack a portion of the clones; in checked studies, under half of the deficit traces to unresolved V genes, and the cause of the others is not known. Clone size and the V and J calls come from that table; the DNA yielded D and trimming. This sample gives some 510,000 clones in total; 79% of them show up just once. Of the sample, 10% to 15% is held by the ten largest clones.

The donors were healthy, HIV-negative adults with no recently reported acute infections or vaccinations. Every donor was a Caucasian adult residing in Nashville, Tennessee, USA. For unsorted samples, 85 million to 100 million PBMCs were counted, and genomic DNA was extracted using the QIAamp DNA Blood Mini kit. After blood collection by leukapheresis, PBMCs were isolated using Ficoll-Histopaque density gradient centrifugation and then cryopreserved in the vapor phase of liquid nitrogen. The research as a whole found: Pairwise subsampling led to the expectation that sequencing depth would affect the degree of clonotype sharing among donors. Only blood was sampled, and tissue TCR repertoires likely differ from those in blood. The genetic and exposure-history diversity represented was limited by the small number of donors.

Note on this clone: Its binding antigen is unknown. No base quality values were provided; no much bigger clone lies one nucleotide off.

Sequencing was done on a sample of PBMCs. This sequence uses TRBV4-1 and TRBJ2-1; the D gene is perhaps TRBD2, from 5 matching bases. This TCR came from a woman aged 40 to 50 in good health. Some clones in this sample may be carry-over from other donors' samples. The DNA sequence is as follows: TGCGCCAGCAGCCTCCCCGTAGCGTCGGGAGAGCAGTTCTTC. It codes for CASSLPVASGEQFF.